This T cell receptor beta chain derives from a study of cytomegalovirus exposure and HLA in healthy donors (dated by TCRdb to about 2017). Regarding the complete study: An earlier analysis of under 600 of the donors reported 250 to 300 Gb of sequence data and some 100 million unique TCR beta sequences from about 179 million T cells. Around 320 gigabases of sequencing data and some 85 million unique TCR sequences were included in an early release covering over 600 HLA-typed donors. The genetic ancestry cluster associated with self-reported Caucasian donors included about 81% of the 398 genotyped donors. The aim of the study was to test whether cataloging public T cell receptors could identify signatures of past pathogen exposure. The T cell repertoires of around 730 subjects were profiled by immunosequencing and related to cytomegalovirus serostatus. Along with the approximately 650-subject first cohort, a separate validation cohort of over a hundred different subjects was used. To predict cytomegalovirus infection status, the study brought together high-throughput TCR immunosequencing, statistical association of individual TCRs with disease status, and machine learning. In a later analysis, previously published TCR beta repertoires from 666 donors were re-analyzed and high-resolution HLA genotyping was added so that TCR occurrence patterns could be studied. In the later analysis, no new phenotypic data were used to find candidate immune exposures; instead, reliance was placed on TCR beta sequences and their occurrence across donors. In an earlier analysis of 587 of the donors, high-throughput TCR beta sequencing was used to judge whether each TCR beta V gene segment behaved as functional or pseudogenic. Donor age, sex, ethnicity and CMV serostatus were collected together with the repertoire data. Genome-wide SNP genotypes for about 65% of the 666 donors were used in a later genetic analysis, which treated that subset as a discovery cohort. Every discovery cohort repertoire had been produced on one sequencing platform. HLA typing covered class I and class II loci at four-digit resolution. The number of donors typed differed by locus, with 629-630 for A, B, C, DRB1 and DQB1, 522 for DQA1, 600 to 610 for DPA1, and some 470 for DPB1. Roughly 5 DR-DQ haplotypes were handled as single units for association and clustering, since linkage in the cohort was strong. Among a few hundred genotyped donors of the cohort, an average of about 240,000 unique TCR beta nucleotide sequences were sequenced per donor, around 20% of them non-productive.

The cohort was made up of approximately 670 healthy bone marrow donors. Cohort members were all nominally healthy when sampled, although unrecorded immune exposures were likely present. The donor was CMV seronegative and belonged to the group of under 400 seronegative cohort members. A peripheral blood sample was provided by each donor, and peripheral blood mononuclear cells were used for TCR beta sequencing. The Qiagen DNeasy Blood Extraction Kit was used to extract genomic DNA from the blood cell samples. Worth noting for this clone: Its antigen is still unknown. The input lacks base qualities; no much larger clone sits a single base away.

The library was prepared using the immunoSEQ multiplex PCR assay. A mixture of 60 forward primers for TCR Vbeta segments and 13 reverse primers for TCR Jbeta segments was used in the multiplex PCR. Amplification of the CDR3 region of rearranged TCR beta genes was performed with a multiplex PCR assay on genomic DNA. The Illumina HiSeq System was used to sequence the amplified TCR beta libraries as 87-base-pair reads. The original pipeline was this. Across the roughly 670 repertoires, a later analysis counted tens of millions of unique TCR beta chains, approximately 10 million of which were shared by at least two donors. To remove PCR and sequencing errors, raw reads were error-corrected and collapsed into unique sequences using a nearest-neighbor algorithm that merged closely related sequences. CDR3 sequences were aligned to IMGT reference sequences to assign V, D and J gene segments. For a sequence to be retained, at least a six-nucleotide match to both a V gene segment and a J gene segment was required. A rearrangement was called productive if the CDR3 had no stop codons and remained in frame with V and J, and every other rearrangement was called non-productive. CDR3 was defined by IMGT convention, running from the second conserved V-encoded cysteine to the conserved J-encoded phenylalanine. The earlier analysis of some 580 of the donors excluded any sequence lacking an unambiguous match to a single V gene segment. In an earlier analysis of more than 500 of the donors, a V segment was called functional when productive rearrangements were above 56.7%, and segregating when the standard deviation between donors exceeded 5%. To diagnose cytomegalovirus status from the catalog of TCR beta chain sequences, a statistical classification framework was built. In a later analysis, TCR nucleotide sequences were compared against IMGT/GENE-DB human TR gene sequences so that V and J genes could be assigned. The TCRdist pipeline was used in a later analysis to assign CDR3 sequences and most-parsimonious VDJ recombination scenarios. In a later analysis, every TCR beta chain was defined by the combination of its CDR3 amino acid sequence and its V-gene family, and reads without a unique V-gene family were dropped. As a way to deal with suspected cross-contamination and a sequencing artifact, a later analysis dropped 450 to 700 nucleotide sequences that were highly shared and had low generation probability. In a later analysis, a clonal expansion index for each public chain was calculated from normalized within-repertoire ranks of inferred template counts. A later analysis computed generation probabilities with a VDJ recombination model fitted to out-of-frame rearrangements, and checked the results against IGoR. In a later analysis, TCR-TCR, TCR-HLA and TCR-CMV co-occurrence was scored with hypergeometric tests, and a repertoire-size bias correction was applied to TCR pairs. False discovery rates were estimated in a later analysis by permuting HLA or CMV assignments 20 times. In a later analysis, co-occurring TCRs were grouped using DBSCAN, with TCRdist sequence similarity added in when clustering inside HLA-allele-positive subsets. Repertoires with fewer than 30,000 or more than 120,000 public chains, plus five repertoires with anomalous nucleotide sharing, were excluded from co-occurrence clustering. Held by TCRdb, this immuneACCESS table contains in-frame sequences only and omits some clones. Under half of the omission traces to an unresolved V gene where checked; the cause of the rest is unknown. The DNA was the basis for D and trimming; V, J and clone size are from that table. Across this sample there are 110,000 or so clones, with under 90% seen only once. The ten largest clonotypes hold around 2.3% of the sample.

Points the paper makes about the study in general: The authors suggested that the approach could potentially be extended to other disease states and immunological phenotypes. Several of the top co-occurrence clusters appeared to be linked to parvovirus B19, influenza, CMV and Epstein-Barr virus, according to a later analysis. According to a later analysis, most CMV-associated TCR beta chains appeared to be HLA-restricted, and the HLA associations seemed to be driven largely by CMV exposure. Because some donors lacked HLA typing at each locus, the association tests relied only on the typed subset. A total of 150 or so TCR beta chains were listed by the study as associated with cytomegalovirus. In a later analysis, over 15,000 TCR beta sequences were associated with specific HLA alleles at a false discovery rate of 0.05. Correlated functional status among segregating V segments might be attributable to linkage disequilibrium, but an unknown experimental factor could not be ruled out. In a later genetic analysis, fewer N-insertions in productive TCRs were reported among donors in an Asian-associated ancestry cluster than the roughly 710-donor mean. A group of highly shared sequence variants was considered likely to be a technical artifact of the sequencing pipeline. The earlier analysis of 450 to 700 of the donors excluded approximately 17 rarely observed V segments, including chromosome 9 orphons, because counts were too low. Compared with equally common non-associated chains, HLA-associated TCR beta chains in a later analysis were more clonally expanded and had lower generation probabilities. Sequencing depth was assumed to be roughly uniform across donors in the presence/absence analyses, though that assumption may not hold. Most TCR sequences were observed very rarely across donors, whereas some public TCRs were present in many individuals. A further reported finding was that TCR beta sequences accurately predicted the HLA-A and HLA-B alleles for most subjects in the first cohort. Cytomegalovirus status was reported to be diagnosed by the classifier with high specificity and sensitivity in both the original and validation cohorts. An association between a missense DCLRE1C variant and V-gene and J-gene trimming of TCR beta chains was found in a later genetic analysis and replicated in an independent cohort. A later analysis found that TCR association rates varied across HLA loci, with DRB1 alleles showing the most associated TCRs and HLA-C alleles the fewest. In vitro tests confirmed that a few of the cytomegalovirus-associated TCR beta chains recognize cytomegalovirus antigens. Strong co-occurrence of HLA alleles, especially DR and DQ, made assigning TCR associations to individual alleles difficult. In this cohort, only TCR beta chains were sequenced, and detectable features were limited by the absence of alpha or paired-chain data. The only immune exposure information available for the cohort was CMV serostatus. In an earlier analysis of more than 450 of the donors, most TCR beta V segments were observed in productive rearrangements about 87% or about 30% of the time, broadly matching IMGT annotations.

The clonotype was recovered from a woman in her late teens or twenties in good health and CMV-seronegative. Sequenced: PBMCs.

Read as DNA, the sequence is TGTGCCAGCAGTGACTCTTACTACAGGGGCCCAGATACGCAGTATTTT. It translates as CASSDSYYRGPDTQYF. The V and J segments used are TRBV6-4 and TRBJ2-3, and TRBD1 aligns with 7 junction nucleotides. The CDR3 starts with the cysteine, ends with the phenylalanine, and has 16 residues. Of all the DNA, just the CDR3 is kept, 48 bases in frame from base 1. For CDR1 and CDR2, the germline V gene lists MRHNA and SNTAGT. Trimmed from V: 0 bases; trimmed from J: 4 bases; junction bases lacking a gene match: 7.